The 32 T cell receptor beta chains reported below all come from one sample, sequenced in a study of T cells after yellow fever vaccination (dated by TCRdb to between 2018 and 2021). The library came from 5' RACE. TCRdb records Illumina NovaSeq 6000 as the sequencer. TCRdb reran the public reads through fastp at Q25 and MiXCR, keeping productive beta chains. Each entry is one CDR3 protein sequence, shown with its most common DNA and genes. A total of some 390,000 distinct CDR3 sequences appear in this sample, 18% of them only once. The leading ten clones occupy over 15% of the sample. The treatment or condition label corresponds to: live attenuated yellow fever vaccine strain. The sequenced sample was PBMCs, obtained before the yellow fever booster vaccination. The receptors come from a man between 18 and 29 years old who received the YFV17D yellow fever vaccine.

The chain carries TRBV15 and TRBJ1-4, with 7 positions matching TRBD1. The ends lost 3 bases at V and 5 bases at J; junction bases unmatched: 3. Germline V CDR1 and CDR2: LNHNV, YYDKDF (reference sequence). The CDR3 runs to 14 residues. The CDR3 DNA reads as TGTGCCACCAGCAGGACAGGGTTAAATGAAAAACTGTTTTTT. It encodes CATSRTGLNEKLFF.

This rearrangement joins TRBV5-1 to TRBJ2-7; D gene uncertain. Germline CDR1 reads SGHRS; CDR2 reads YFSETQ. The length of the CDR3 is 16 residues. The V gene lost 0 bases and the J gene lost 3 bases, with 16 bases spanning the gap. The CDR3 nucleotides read TGCGCCAGCAGCTTGGTTACGAGGCAGGTCTACTACGAGCAGTACTTC. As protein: CASSLVTRQVYYEQYF.

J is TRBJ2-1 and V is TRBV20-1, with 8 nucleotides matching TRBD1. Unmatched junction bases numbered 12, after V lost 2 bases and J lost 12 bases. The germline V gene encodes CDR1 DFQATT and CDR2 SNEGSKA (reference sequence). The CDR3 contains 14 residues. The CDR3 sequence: CSARMTGAVSRQFF. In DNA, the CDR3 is TGCAGTGCTAGAATGACAGGGGCAGTGTCGCGGCAGTTCTTC.

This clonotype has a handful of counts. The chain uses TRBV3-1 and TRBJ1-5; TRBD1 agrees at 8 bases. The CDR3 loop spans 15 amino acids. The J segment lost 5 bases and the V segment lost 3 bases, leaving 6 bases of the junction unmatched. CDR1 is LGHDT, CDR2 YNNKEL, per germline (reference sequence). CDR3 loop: CASSQAYRGDQPQHF. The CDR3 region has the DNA TGTGCCAGCAGCCAGGCATACAGGGGGGATCAGCCCCAGCATTTT.

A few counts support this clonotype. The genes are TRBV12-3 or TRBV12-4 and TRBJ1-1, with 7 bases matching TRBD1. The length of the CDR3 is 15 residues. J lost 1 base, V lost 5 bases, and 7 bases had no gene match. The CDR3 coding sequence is TGTGCCAGCAGTCCCGCGACAGGGTGGAACACTGAAGCTTTCTTT. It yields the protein CASSPATGWNTEAFF.

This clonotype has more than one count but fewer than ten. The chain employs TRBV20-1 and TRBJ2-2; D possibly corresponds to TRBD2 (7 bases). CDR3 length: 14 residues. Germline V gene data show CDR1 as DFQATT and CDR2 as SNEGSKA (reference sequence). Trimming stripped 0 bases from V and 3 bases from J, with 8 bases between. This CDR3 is CSAREGGHTGELFF. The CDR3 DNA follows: TGCAGTGCTAGAGAGGGGGGGCACACCGGGGAGCTGTTTTTT.

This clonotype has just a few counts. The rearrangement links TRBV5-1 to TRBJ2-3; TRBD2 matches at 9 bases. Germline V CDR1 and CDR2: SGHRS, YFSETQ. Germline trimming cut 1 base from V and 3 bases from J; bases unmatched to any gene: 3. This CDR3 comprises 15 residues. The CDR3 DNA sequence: TGCGCCAGCAGCTTGATAGCGGGGGTGACAGATACGCAGTATTTT. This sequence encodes CASSLIAGVTDTQYF.

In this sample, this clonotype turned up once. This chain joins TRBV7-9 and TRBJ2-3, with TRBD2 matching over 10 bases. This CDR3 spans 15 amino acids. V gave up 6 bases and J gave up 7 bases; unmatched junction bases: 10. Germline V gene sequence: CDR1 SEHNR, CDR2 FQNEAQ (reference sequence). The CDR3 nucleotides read TGTGCCAGCAGTCCAGTAGCGGGGGGTTACAATACGCAGTATTTT. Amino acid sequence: CASSPVAGGYNTQYF. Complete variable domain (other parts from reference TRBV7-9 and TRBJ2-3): DTGVSQNPRHKITKRGQNVTFRCDPISEHNRLYWYRQTLGQGPEFLTYFQNEAQLEKSRLLSDRFSAERPKGSFSTLEIQRTEQGDSAMYLCASSPVAGGYNTQYFGPGTRLTVL.

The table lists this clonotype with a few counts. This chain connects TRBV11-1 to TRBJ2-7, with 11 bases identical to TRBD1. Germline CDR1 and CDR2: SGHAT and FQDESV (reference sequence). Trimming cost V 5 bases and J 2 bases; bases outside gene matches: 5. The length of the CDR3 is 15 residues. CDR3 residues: CASSPRDRGAYEQYF. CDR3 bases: TGTGCCAGCAGCCCCCGGGACAGGGGGGCCTACGAGCAGTACTTC.

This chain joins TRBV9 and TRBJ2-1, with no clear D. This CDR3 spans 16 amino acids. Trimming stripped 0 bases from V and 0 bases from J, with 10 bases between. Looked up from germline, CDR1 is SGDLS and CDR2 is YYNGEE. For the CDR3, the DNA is TGTGCCAGCAGCGTAGGGACCTCTGACTCCTACAATGAGCAGTTCTTC. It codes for CASSVGTSDSYNEQFF.

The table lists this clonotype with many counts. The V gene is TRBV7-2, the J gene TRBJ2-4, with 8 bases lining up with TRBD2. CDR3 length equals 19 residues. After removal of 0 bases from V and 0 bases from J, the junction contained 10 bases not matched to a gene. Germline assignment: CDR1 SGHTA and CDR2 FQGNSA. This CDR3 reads CASSLALARGVLAKNIQYF. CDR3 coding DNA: TGTGCCAGCAGCTTAGCCTTGGCGCGGGGGGTACTAGCCAAAAACATTCAGTACTTC.

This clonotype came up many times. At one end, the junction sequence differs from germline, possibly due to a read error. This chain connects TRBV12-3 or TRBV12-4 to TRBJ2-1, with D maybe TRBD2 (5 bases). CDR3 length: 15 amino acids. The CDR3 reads CASGPGIKPGNGQFF. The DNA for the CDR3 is TGTGCCAGCGGGCCCGGTATTAAGCCGGGGAATGGGCAGTTCTTC.

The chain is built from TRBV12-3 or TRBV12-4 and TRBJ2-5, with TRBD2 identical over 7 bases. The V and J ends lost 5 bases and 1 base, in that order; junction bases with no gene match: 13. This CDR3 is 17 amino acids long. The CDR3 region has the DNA TGTGCCAGCAGTAGACCCCCCGGGACTACCTTCCAAGAGACCCAGTACTTC. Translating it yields CASSRPPGTTFQETQYF.

The CDR3 region is CASSSPPTGYGYTF. Here the CDR3 DNA reads TGTGCCAGCAGCTCACCGCCGACGGGCTATGGCTACACCTTC. The J gene is TRBJ1-2, the V gene TRBV7-2; D uncertain. The V end lost 4 bases, the J end lost 4 bases, and 13 bases lay between the germline ends. CDR1 is SGHTA, CDR2 FQGNSA, per germline. The CDR3 covers 14 residues.

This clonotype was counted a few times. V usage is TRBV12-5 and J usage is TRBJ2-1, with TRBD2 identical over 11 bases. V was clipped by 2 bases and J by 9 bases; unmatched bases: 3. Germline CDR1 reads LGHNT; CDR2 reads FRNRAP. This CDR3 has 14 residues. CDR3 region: CASGLLAGGGEQFF. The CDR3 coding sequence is TGTGCTAGTGGTTTGCTAGCGGGGGGAGGTGAGCAGTTCTTC. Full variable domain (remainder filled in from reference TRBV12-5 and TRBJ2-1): DARVTQTPRHKVTEMGQEVTMRCQPILGHNTVFWYRQTMMQGLELLAYFRNRAPLDDSGMPKDRFSAEMPDATLATLKIQPSEPRDSAVYFCASGLLAGGGEQFFGPGTRLTVL.

CDR3 DNA sequence: TGCAGTGCTTCCCTCGGTACCCTCGATTCCGGGCAGTTCTTC. Protein: CSASLGTLDSGQFF. The chain is built from TRBV20-1 and TRBJ2-1; D is uncertain. The CDR3 has 14 amino acids. The V end was cut by 5 bases, the J end by 12 bases, with 23 bases between. In germline, CDR1 is DFQATT, CDR2 SNEGSKA (reference sequence).

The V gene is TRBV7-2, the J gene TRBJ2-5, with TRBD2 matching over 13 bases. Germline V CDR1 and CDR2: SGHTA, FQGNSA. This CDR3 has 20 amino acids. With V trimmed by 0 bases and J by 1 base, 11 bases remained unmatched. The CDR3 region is CASSLALATSGGIPQETQYF. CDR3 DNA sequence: TGTGCCAGCAGCTTAGCGCTGGCGACTAGCGGGGGGATACCCCAAGAGACCCAGTACTTC.

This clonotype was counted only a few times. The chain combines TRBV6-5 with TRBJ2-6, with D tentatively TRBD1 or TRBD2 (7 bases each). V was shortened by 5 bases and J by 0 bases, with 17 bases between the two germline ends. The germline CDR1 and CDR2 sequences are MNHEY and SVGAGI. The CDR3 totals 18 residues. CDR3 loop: CASSIRGGSTSGANVLTF. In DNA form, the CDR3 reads TGTGCCAGCAGTATCAGGGGGGGATCCACCTCTGGGGCCAACGTCCTGACTTTC.

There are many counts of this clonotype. CDR3 amino acids: CSASEVSSGNTIYF. The CDR3 coding sequence is TGCAGCGCAAGCGAGGTTTCCTCTGGAAACACCATATATTTT. This chain links TRBV29-1 with TRBJ1-3; no firm D call. V was pared by 7 bases and J by 0 bases, with 13 bases between. The CDR3 extends over 14 amino acids. Germline V gene sequence: CDR1 SQVTM, CDR2 ANQGSEA.

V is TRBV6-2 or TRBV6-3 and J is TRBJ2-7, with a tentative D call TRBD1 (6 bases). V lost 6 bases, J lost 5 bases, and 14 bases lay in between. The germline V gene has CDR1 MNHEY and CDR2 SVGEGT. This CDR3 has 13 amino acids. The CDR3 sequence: CASSLQGGDEQYF. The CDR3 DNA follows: TGTGCCAGCAGCTTACAGGGTGGAGACGAGCAGTACTTC.

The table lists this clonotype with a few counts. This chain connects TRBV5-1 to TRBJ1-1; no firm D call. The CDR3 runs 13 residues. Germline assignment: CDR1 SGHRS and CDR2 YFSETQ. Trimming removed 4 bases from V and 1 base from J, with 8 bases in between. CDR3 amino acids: CASSGQTNTEAFF. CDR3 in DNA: TGCGCCAGCAGCGGCCAAACGAACACTGAAGCTTTCTTT.

The CDR3: CASSVGWRDSYEQYF. As DNA, the CDR3 is TGTGCCAGCAGCGTGGGTTGGCGGGACTCCTACGAGCAGTACTTC. The chain combines TRBV9 with TRBJ2-7, with a possible D match to TRBD2 (6 bases). This CDR3 spans 15 amino acids. CDR1 SGDLS and CDR2 YYNGEE come from the germline V gene. V lost 2 bases and J lost 0, with 12 bases in between.

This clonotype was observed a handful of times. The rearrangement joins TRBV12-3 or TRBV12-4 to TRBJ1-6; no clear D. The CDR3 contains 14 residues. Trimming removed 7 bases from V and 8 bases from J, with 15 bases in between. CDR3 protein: CASNRLGFYSPLHF. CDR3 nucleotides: TGTGCCAGCAACCGGTTGGGTTTCTATTCACCCCTCCACTTT.

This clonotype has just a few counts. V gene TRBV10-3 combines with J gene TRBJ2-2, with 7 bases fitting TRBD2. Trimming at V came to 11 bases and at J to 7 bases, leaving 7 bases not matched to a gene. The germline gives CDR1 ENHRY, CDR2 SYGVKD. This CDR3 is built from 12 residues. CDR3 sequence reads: CAVSRGDGELFF. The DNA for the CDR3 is TGTGCCGTTAGCCGGGGGGACGGGGAGCTGTTTTTT.

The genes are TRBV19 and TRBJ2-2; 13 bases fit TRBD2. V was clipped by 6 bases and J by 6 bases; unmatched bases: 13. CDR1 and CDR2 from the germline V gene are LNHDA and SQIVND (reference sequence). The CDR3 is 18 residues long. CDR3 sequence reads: CASSIRGLAGPQAGELFF. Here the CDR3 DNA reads TGTGCCAGTAGCATCCGGGGACTAGCGGGGCCGCAAGCCGGGGAGCTGTTTTTT.

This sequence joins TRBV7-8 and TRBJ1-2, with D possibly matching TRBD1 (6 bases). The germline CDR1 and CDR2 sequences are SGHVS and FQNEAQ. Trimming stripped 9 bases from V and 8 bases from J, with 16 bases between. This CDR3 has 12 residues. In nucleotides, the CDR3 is TGTGCCAGTCGGGGGCCGGGCTGGGGCTACACCTTC. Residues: CASRGPGWGYTF.

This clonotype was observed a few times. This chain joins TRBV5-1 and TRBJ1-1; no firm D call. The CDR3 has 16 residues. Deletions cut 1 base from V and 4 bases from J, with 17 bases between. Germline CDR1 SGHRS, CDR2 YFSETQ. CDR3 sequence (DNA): TGCGCCAGCAGCTTGCTGACACCCGACCTGGGCACTGAAGCTTTCTTT. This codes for CASSLLTPDLGTEAFF.

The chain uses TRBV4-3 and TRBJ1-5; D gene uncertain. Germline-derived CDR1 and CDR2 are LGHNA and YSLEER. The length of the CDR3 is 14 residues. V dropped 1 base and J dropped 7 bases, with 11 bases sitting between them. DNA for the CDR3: TGCGCCAGCAGCCAAGCTCCCGGGGAGCAGCCCCAGCATTTT. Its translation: CASSQAPGEQPQHF.

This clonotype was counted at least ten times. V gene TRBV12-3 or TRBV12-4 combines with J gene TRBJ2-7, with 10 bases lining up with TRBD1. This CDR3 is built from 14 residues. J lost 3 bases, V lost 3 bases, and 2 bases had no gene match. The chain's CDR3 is CASSFGQGGYEQYF. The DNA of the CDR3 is TGTGCCAGCAGTTTCGGACAGGGGGGCTACGAGCAGTACTTC.

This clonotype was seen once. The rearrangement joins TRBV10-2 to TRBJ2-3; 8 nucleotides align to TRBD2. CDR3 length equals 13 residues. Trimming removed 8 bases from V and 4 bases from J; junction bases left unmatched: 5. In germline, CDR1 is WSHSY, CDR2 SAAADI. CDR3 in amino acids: CASLAGPPDTQYF. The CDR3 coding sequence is TGCGCCAGCCTAGCGGGTCCCCCAGATACGCAGTATTTT.

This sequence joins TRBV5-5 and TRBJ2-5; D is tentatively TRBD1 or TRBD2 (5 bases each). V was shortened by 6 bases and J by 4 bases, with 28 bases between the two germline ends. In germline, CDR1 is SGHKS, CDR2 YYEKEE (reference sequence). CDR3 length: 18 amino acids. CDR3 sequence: CASNRGVIGHTLGETQYF. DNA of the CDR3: TGTGCCAGCAACCGAGGGGTCATCGGACACACACTGGGAGAGACCCAGTACTTC. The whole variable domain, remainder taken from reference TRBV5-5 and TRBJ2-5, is DAGVTQSPTHLIKTRGQQVTLRCSPISGHKSVSWYQQVLGQGPQFIFQYYEKEERGRGNFPDRFSARQFPNYSSELNVNALLLGDSALYLCASNRGVIGHTLGETQYFGPGTRLLVL.

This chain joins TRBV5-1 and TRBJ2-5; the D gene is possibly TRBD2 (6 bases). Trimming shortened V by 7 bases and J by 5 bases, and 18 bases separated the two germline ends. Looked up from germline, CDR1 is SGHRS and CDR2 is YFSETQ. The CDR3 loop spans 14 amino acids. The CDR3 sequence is CASQPSVEGETQYF. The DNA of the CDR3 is TGCGCCAGCCAGCCTAGCGTCGAAGGGGAGACCCAGTACTTC.